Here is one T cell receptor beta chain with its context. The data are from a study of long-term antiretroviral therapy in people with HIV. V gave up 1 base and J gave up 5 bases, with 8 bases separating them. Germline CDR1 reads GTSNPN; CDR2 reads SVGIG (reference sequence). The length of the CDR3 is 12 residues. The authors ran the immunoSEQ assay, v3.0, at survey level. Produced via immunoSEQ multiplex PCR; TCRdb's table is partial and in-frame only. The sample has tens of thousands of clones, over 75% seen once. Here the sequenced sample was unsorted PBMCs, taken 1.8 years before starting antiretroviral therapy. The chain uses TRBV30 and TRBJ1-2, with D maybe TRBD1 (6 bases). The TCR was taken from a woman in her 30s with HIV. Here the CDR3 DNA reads TGTGCCTGGAGTGGGACAGAATATGGCTACACCTTC. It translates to CAWSGTEYGYTF.